Only a few counts were recorded for the clone carrying this T cell receptor (beta chain). What it recognizes is unknown. The data derive from a study of persistence of HIV-infected CD4 T cells. The wider study: Suppressive ART had lasted a median of approximately 8 years.

This was the immunoSEQ version 4 assay in survey mode. Assay used: immunoSEQ multiplex PCR; TCRdb lists only in-frame clones, some missing. The sample has some 8,000 clones; about 56% are singletons. The V segment lost 6 bases and the J segment 5 bases; nucleotides outside the gene matches: 4. The CDR3 totals 13 residues. Stimulation used about 9.2 ug/mL lysate from CMV-infected fibroblasts. CD4+ T cells upregulating both CD40 ligand and CD69 were sorted as responding cells. Undetectable plasma HIV-1 RNA below 50 copies/mL lasted at least 4 years. Whole-study findings and limits: TCR analyses could not target the rare provirus-carrying CMV-responding cells. TCR oligoclonality correlated with proviral oligoclonality in the same sorted populations.

This clonotype was obtained from an adult man with HIV who was CMV-seropositive. J is TRBJ2-7 and V is TRBV12-3 or TRBV12-4, with 10 bases matching TRBD1. The sequences come from CD4+ T cells sorted from PBMCs after roughly 18-hour stimulation, collected from a patient who received antiretroviral therapy. This CDR3 reads CASRSDRGNEQYF. CDR3 DNA sequence: TGTGCCAGCAGATCGGACAGGGGGAACGAGCAGTACTTC.